Many counts were recorded for the clone carrying this T cell receptor beta chain. These data are taken from a study of identical twins. The CDR3 has 16 residues. The germline V gene encodes CDR1 SGHDT and CDR2 YYEEEE. V was cut by 0 bases and J by 1 base, with 11 bases left in between. TCRdb re-analysed the 5' RACE reads in MiXCR, keeping a single row per CDR3 protein. The sample lists about 570,000 distinct CDR3 sequences, roughly 9.9% occurring once. The data also belong to a second study, concerning yellow fever vaccine responses in identical twins.

The sequenced sample consisted of PBMCs. This chain uses TRBV5-6 with TRBJ1-5, with D perhaps TRBD1 (5 bases). The TCR sequence derives from a young woman in good health. The CDR3 bases are TGTGCCAGCAGCTTGGCTGGGGGACGAAGCAATCAGCCCCAGCATTTT. As protein: CASSLAGGRSNQPQHF.